Presented here are 30 T cell receptor beta chains from one specimen sequenced in a study of graft-versus-host responses after intestinal transplantation. Clones were sequenced by immunoSEQ multiplex PCR, and TCRdb holds only the in-frame ones, with some missing. The table lists under 40,000 clones, around 94% of them singletons, with 0.76% in the top ten. The material was PBMCs, obtained 16 days after intestinal transplant. The origin of the receptors is a human patient who received an intestinal transplant, so some T cells may come from the graft donor.

The chain has TRBV11-2 and TRBJ1-1; TRBD1 is a possible D gene (5 bases). Trimming shortened V by 1 base and J by 2 bases, and 11 bases separated the two germline ends. Germline V lookup: CDR1 SGHAT, CDR2 FQNNGV. The CDR3 is 15 residues long. As DNA, the CDR3 is TGTGCCAGCAGCTTAGTGCAGGGCTCTAACACTGAAGCTTTCTTT. Translated: CASSLVQGSNTEAFF.

The gene calls are TRBV2 and TRBJ1-5; perhaps TRBD1 as D (5 bases). CDR3 length: 15 residues. Germline CDR1 is SNHLY and CDR2 is FYNNEI. Trimming removed 5 bases at V and 2 bases at J, with 13 bases between. The CDR3 region is CASSRDGGGNQPQHF. CDR3 nucleotides: TGTGCCAGCAGTCGGGACGGAGGGGGCAATCAGCCCCAGCATTTT.

The chain links TRBV4-2 to TRBJ2-3; TRBD1 matches 8 bases. V trimming: 6 bases; J trimming: 3 bases; junction bases outside the gene matches: 8. The CDR3 is made up of 15 amino acids. Looked up from germline, CDR1 is LGHNA and CDR2 is YNFKEQ. CDR3 in amino acids: CASRQLRDRTDTQYF. The DNA of the CDR3 is TGTGCCAGCAGGCAACTCCGGGACAGGACAGATACGCAGTATTTT.

The rearrangement joins TRBV18 to TRBJ1-3; D is uncertain. Trimming took 2 bases from V and 4 from J, leaving 12 bases between them. The germline gives CDR1 KGHSH, CDR2 LQKENI. The CDR3 sequence is 15 residues long. The CDR3 here is CASSPGGFGGNTIYF. CDR3 nucleotides: TGTGCCAGCTCACCAGGAGGGTTTGGAGGAAACACCATATATTTT. Full variable domain (remainder filled in from reference TRBV18 and TRBJ1-3): NAGVMQNPRHLVRRRGQEARLRCSPMKGHSHVYWYRQLPEEGLKFMVYLQKENIIDESGMPKERFSAEFPKEGPSILRIQQVVRGDSAAYFCASSPGGFGGNTIYFGEGSWLTVV.

This chain's CDR3 is CASSPIGGGEQFF. The CDR3 DNA is TGTGCCAGCAGTCCCATTGGGGGGGGTGAGCAGTTCTTC. The J gene is TRBJ2-1, the V gene TRBV27; TRBD2 agrees at 7 bases. J gave up 9 bases and V 5 bases, and 7 bases lay outside the gene matches. CDR1 and CDR2 (germline): MNHEY, SMNVEV (reference sequence). There are 13 residues in the CDR3.

The chain links TRBV27 to TRBJ1-5; D may be TRBD1 (6 bases). Germline V gene lookup returns CDR1 MNHEY and CDR2 SMNVEV (reference sequence). The length of the CDR3 is 13 residues. The V end was cut by 5 bases, the J end by 6 bases, with 11 bases between. The CDR3 coding sequence is TGTGCCAGCAGTCCAGGGGAAGTTCAGCCCCAGCATTTT. This gives the protein CASSPGEVQPQHF.

The rearrangement uses TRBV6-1 and TRBJ2-1, with D hard to call. The CDR3 has 13 residues. With 3 bases removed from V and 2 bases from J, the gap between germline ends came to 5 bases. The germline V gene encodes CDR1 MNHNS and CDR2 SASEGT. The CDR3 nucleotides are TGTGCCAGCAGTGATGGCACCTACAATGAGCAGTTCTTC. Translation: CASSDGTYNEQFF.

This rearrangement joins TRBV30 to TRBJ2-7; 9 positions match TRBD1. Unmatched junction bases numbered 7, after V lost 4 bases and J lost 3 bases. From germline, CDR1 is GTSNPN and CDR2 SVGIG (reference sequence). The CDR3 covers 14 residues. The CDR3 loop reads CAWIGTGSLYEQYF. The CDR3 DNA follows: TGTGCCTGGATCGGGACAGGGAGTCTCTACGAGCAGTACTTC.

The CDR3 sequence: CASSLGIDRRYSGNTIYF. The CDR3, as DNA: TGTGCCAGCAGCTTGGGTATCGACAGGCGTTACTCTGGAAACACCATATATTTT. The chain has TRBV11-2 and TRBJ1-3; tentative D call: TRBD1 (6 bases). The length of the CDR3 is 18 residues. Trimming left V 3 bases short and J 0 bases short, with 18 bases between. Germline values: CDR1 SGHAT, CDR2 FQNNGV.

This chain connects TRBV5-5 to TRBJ1-1; TRBD1 matches at 10 bases. Looked up from germline, CDR1 is SGHKS and CDR2 is YYEKEE (reference sequence). CDR3 size: 14 residues. Losses at the gene ends were 3 bases for V and 5 bases for J; bases not matched to a gene: 4. The CDR3 DNA reads as TGTGCCAGCAGCTGGGCGGACAGGGGGACTGAAGCTTTCTTT. As protein: CASSWADRGTEAFF.

This sequence joins TRBV19 and TRBJ1-5, with unresolved D. Germline loops: CDR1 LNHDA, CDR2 SQIVND (reference sequence). This CDR3 comprises 15 residues. Trimming cost V 5 bases and J 2 bases, with 13 bases left between them. The CDR3 bases are TGTGCCAGTAGTCTACCCCCGGGAGGCAATCAGCCCCAGCATTTT. This gives the protein CASSLPPGGNQPQHF.

The gene calls are TRBV7-8 and TRBJ2-7; D is possibly TRBD1 (7 bases). Trimming shortened V by 1 base and J by 2 bases, and 15 bases separated the two germline ends. The length of the CDR3 is 16 residues. Germline lookup yields CDR1 SGHVS and CDR2 FQNEAQ. CDR3 in DNA: TGTGCCAGCAGCTTAGTAGTTGGCGGGACAGCCTACGAGCAGTACTTC. Translation: CASSLVVGGTAYEQYF.

The J gene is TRBJ2-3, the V gene TRBV27; no firm D call. The germline V and J ends were trimmed by 4 bases and 2 bases, with 1 base remaining between them. Per germline, CDR1 MNHEY and CDR2 SMNVEV (reference sequence). The CDR3 runs to 11 residues. Here the CDR3 reads CASSSTDTQYF. The CDR3, as DNA: TGTGCCAGCAGTTCCACAGATACGCAGTATTTT.

This chain joins TRBV5-1 and TRBJ2-3; no clear D. V gave up 1 base and J gave up 2 bases, with 11 bases separating them. Germline V CDR1 and CDR2: SGHRS, YFSETQ. The length of the CDR3 is 15 residues. This CDR3 is CASSLHYPDTDTQYF. The CDR3 DNA is TGCGCCAGCAGCTTGCACTACCCTGACACAGATACGCAGTATTTT.

The table lists this clone with a count of one. As DNA, the CDR3 is TGTGCCAGCAGCTCCGAGCCCCGGGGGTGGGGGGCGCGGGACGAGCAGTACTTC. It encodes CASSSEPRGWGARDEQYF. The chain links TRBV9 to TRBJ2-7; possibly TRBD1 or TRBD2 for D (6 bases each). V was shortened by 4 bases and J by 5 bases, with 28 bases between the two germline ends. The CDR3 runs 18 residues. The germline CDR1 and CDR2 sequences are SGDLS and YYNGEE.

In this sample, this clone turned up a few times. This chain connects TRBV19 to TRBJ1-1; no firm D call. Germline V CDR1 and CDR2: LNHDA, SQIVND (reference sequence). Trimming shortened V by 2 bases and J by 1 base, and 8 bases separated the two germline ends. The CDR3 loop spans 14 amino acids. The CDR3: CASSIPGRNTEAFF. The DNA of the CDR3 is TGTGCCAGTAGTATACCGGGCAGGAACACTGAAGCTTTCTTT.

V is TRBV20-1 and J is TRBJ2-5, with D unresolved. This CDR3 contains 10 residues. Germline-derived CDR1 and CDR2 are DFQATT and SNEGSKA (reference sequence). Trimming pared 6 bases from V and 5 bases from J, leaving 7 bases between. The CDR3 DNA is TGCAGTGCATACCGGGAGACCCAGTACTTC. Protein product: CSAYRETQYF.

V is TRBV28 and J is TRBJ2-2, with TRBD2 matching over 7 bases. V gave up 4 bases and J gave up 6 bases; unmatched junction bases: 2. Germline V gene sequence: CDR1 MDHEN, CDR2 SYDVKM. CDR3 length: 13 amino acids. CDR3: CASSSGLAGELFF. CDR3 in DNA: TGTGCCAGCAGTTCAGGACTAGCCGGGGAGCTGTTTTTT.

This clone was recorded only once. The gene calls are TRBV13 and TRBJ2-1, with D maybe TRBD2 (6 bases). V shed 6 bases and J shed 6 bases, with 18 bases lying between them. From germline, CDR1 is PRHDT and CDR2 FYEKMQ (reference sequence). The CDR3 has 15 residues. The CDR3 region has the DNA TGTGCCAGCAGTCATGGAGGGAGTGGGGGCAATGAGCAGTTCTTC. Its translation is CASSHGGSGGNEQFF. The whole variable domain, remainder taken from reference TRBV13 and TRBJ2-1, is AAGVIQSPRHLIKEKRETATLKCYPIPRHDTVYWYQQGPGQDPQFLISFYEKMQSDKGSIPDRFSAQQFSDYHSELNMSSLELGDSALYFCASSHGGSGGNEQFFGPGTRLTVL.

This clone has a single count. This chain joins TRBV28 and TRBJ1-5; the D is unclear. Trimming shortened V by 7 bases and J by 4 bases, and 17 bases separated the two germline ends. This CDR3 has 15 residues. Germline values: CDR1 MDHEN, CDR2 SYDVKM. The CDR3 loop is CASTGREVLNQPQHF. In DNA, the CDR3 is TGTGCCAGCACCGGACGGGAAGTACTTAATCAGCCCCAGCATTTT.

V gene TRBV27 combines with J gene TRBJ1-6; 9 nucleotides align to TRBD1. The germline V gene has CDR1 MNHEY and CDR2 SMNVEV (reference sequence). Trimming at V came to 4 bases and at J to 9 bases, leaving 4 bases not matched to a gene. The CDR3 consists of 14 residues. The CDR3 DNA reads as TGTGCCAGCAGTTCCACAGGGGGCGGTTCACCCCTCCACTTT. Translation gives CASSSTGGGSPLHF.

J is TRBJ2-7 and V is TRBV27; unclear D gene. Trimming removed 2 bases at V and 3 bases at J, with 11 bases between. There are 14 residues in the CDR3. Germline CDR1 MNHEY, CDR2 SMNVEV (reference sequence). CDR3 coding DNA: TGTGCCAGCAGTTTAGGTTCTGCCAGCTACGAGCAGTACTTC. Translated, it gives CASSLGSASYEQYF.

V is TRBV6-5 and J is TRBJ1-2; no clear D. Trimming took off 7 bases at V and 5 bases at J, with 17 bases between the two ends. The CDR3 spans 14 residues. Per the germline V gene, CDR1 is MNHEY and CDR2 is SVGAGI. CDR3 sequence reads: CASISRRASYGYTF. The DNA for the CDR3 is TGTGCCAGCATCTCTCGACGGGCCTCTTATGGCTACACCTTC.

Of note for this clone: One junction end does not reproduce the germline sequence, and a read error may be involved. V gene TRBV7-3 combines with J gene TRBJ2-7; TRBD1 or TRBD2 may be the D gene (6 bases each). The CDR3 sequence is 15 residues long. Per germline, CDR1 SGHTA and CDR2 FQGTGA. The CDR3 spells CTSSLRSGAAYEQYF. Written as DNA, the CDR3 is TGTACCAGCAGCTTACGCTCGGGGGCTGCCTACGAGCAGTACTTC.

The chain recombines TRBV5-1 with TRBJ2-7, with 9 bases aligning to TRBD2. With 3 bases clipped from V and 4 bases from J, the junction kept 17 bases outside the gene matches. This CDR3 has 18 amino acids. Looked up from germline, CDR1 is SGHRS and CDR2 is YFSETQ. CDR3: CASSSPKPGLASLYEQYF. CDR3 bases: TGCGCCAGCAGCTCACCAAAACCCGGACTAGCGTCGTTGTACGAGCAGTACTTC.

V gene TRBV27 combines with J gene TRBJ2-6; possibly TRBD2 for D (6 bases). Germline V lookup: CDR1 MNHEY, CDR2 SMNVEV (reference sequence). V shed 5 bases and J shed 0 bases, with 8 bases lying between them. There are 15 residues in the CDR3. CDR3 in amino acids: CASSPGVSGANVLTF. The CDR3 coding sequence is TGTGCCAGCAGTCCGGGGGTCTCTGGGGCCAACGTCCTGACTTTC.

The chain uses TRBV21-1 and TRBJ1-5. TRBV21-1 is given as a pseudogene. The CDR3 contains 17 residues. The CDR3 region is CASSKAERTGTVQPQHF. The CDR3 region has the DNA TGTGCCAGCAGCAAAGCCGAGAGGACCGGGACGGTTCAGCCCCAGCATTTT.

The V and J genes are TRBV2 and TRBJ1-3; D is possibly TRBD1 (5 bases). Trimming cost V 2 bases and J 8 bases, with 19 bases left between them. The CDR3 sequence is 16 residues long. Germline V lookup: CDR1 SNHLY, CDR2 FYNNEI. Written as DNA, the CDR3 is TGTGCCAGCAGTGAAATGGGACGTACTTTGGAAGACACCATATATTTT. It is translated as CASSEMGRTLEDTIYF. Full variable domain (outside the CDR3, taken from reference TRBV2 and TRBJ1-3): EPEVTQTPSHQVTQMGQEVILRCVPISNHLYFYWYRQILGQKVEFLVSFYNNEISEKSEIFDDQFSVERPDGSNFTLKIRSTKLEDSAMYFCASSEMGRTLEDTIYFGEGSWLTVV.

V gene TRBV11-3 combines with J gene TRBJ1-1; tentatively, D is TRBD1 (6 bases). Trimming stripped 5 bases from V and 1 base from J, with 20 bases between. The CDR3 has 17 residues. Germline values: CDR1 SGHNT, CDR2 YENEEA. This chain's CDR3 is CASSPRSPQGRNTEAFF. CDR3 in DNA: TGTGCCAGCAGCCCCCGGAGTCCCCAGGGGAGGAACACTGAAGCTTTCTTT.

V and J are TRBV4-1 and TRBJ2-7, with TRBD2 as a possible D gene (5 bases). Germline assignment: CDR1 MGHRA and CDR2 YSYEKL. Trimming left V 4 bases short and J 4 bases short, with 11 bases between. The CDR3 runs 13 residues. In nucleotides, the CDR3 is TGCGCCAGCAGCCTAGCGCTGCGTTACGAGCAGTACTTC. It translates to CASSLALRYEQYF.